The rows below give T cell receptor beta chains drawn from one sample of a study of cytomegalovirus exposure and HLA in healthy donors. Some clones are missing from TCRdb's copy, which holds only in-frame ones; the method was immunoSEQ multiplex PCR. Of approximately 120,000 clones in the sample, less than 80% were seen once. The sequenced material came from PBMCs. All receptors come from a man in his forties in good health and CMV-seropositive. The CDR3 runs from the conserved cysteine through the conserved F or W. The D gene is left open where the match is weak. Part of the rows lack a size; the others show once, few, many or a class for expanded clones.

>TRBJ2-5|TRBV7-8|-|TRBD1
CASSSGQREETQYF
TGTGCCAGCAGCTCGGGACAGCGAGAAGAGACCCAGTACTTC
>TRBJ2-7|TRBV28|-|TRBD2
CASRLTGTSGSYEQYF
TGTGCCAGCAGACTGACGGGGACTAGCGGCTCCTACGAGCAGTACTTC
>TRBJ2-2|TRBV11-2|-|TRBD2
CASSRLAGAPGELFF
TGTGCCAGCAGTAGACTAGCGGGAGCCCCCGGGGAGCTGTTTTTT
>TRBJ1-4|TRBV6-5|-|-
CASSPDSSTNEKLFF
TGTGCCAGCAGTCCCGACAGCTCAACTAATGAAAAACTGTTTTTT
>TRBJ1-4|TRBV5-6|-|TRBD1
CASGTGGRDEKLFF
TGTGCCAGCGGAACAGGGGGCAGGGATGAAAAACTGTTTTTT
>TRBJ2-7|TRBV11-2|-|TRBD1
CASSLGDRASYEQYF
TGTGCCAGCAGCTTAGGGGACAGGGCCTCCTACGAGCAGTACTTC
>TRBJ1-2|TRBV5-1|-|TRBD1
CASSLRQGFPYGYTF
TGCGCCAGCAGCTTGAGACAGGGGTTCCCGTATGGCTACACCTTC
>TRBJ2-7|TRBV11-2|-|TRBD2
CASSFPRGDFSYEQYF
TGTGCCAGCAGCTTTCCCCGGGGGGACTTCTCCTACGAGCAGTACTTC
>TRBJ2-5|TRBV5-1|-|TRBD2
CASSLVGLEAETQYF
TGCGCCAGCAGCTTGGTGGGACTAGAGGCCGAGACCCAGTACTTC
>TRBJ1-2|TRBV11-2|-|TRBD1
CASSLGQGAHGYTF
TGTGCCAGCAGCTTAGGACAGGGGGCACATGGCTACACCTTC
>TRBJ2-5|TRBV5-1|-|TRBD2
CASSLEGLAGGRTQYF
TGCGCCAGCAGCTTGGAGGGACTAGCGGGGGGGCGGACCCAGTACTTC
>TRBJ2-1|TRBV5-1|-|-
CASSLGSFYNEQFF
TGCGCCAGCAGCTTGGGGAGTTTCTACAATGAGCAGTTCTTC
>TRBJ2-1|TRBV5-6|-|-
CASSLEPSVGSYNEQFF
TGTGCCAGCAGCTTGGAACCATCCGTCGGCTCCTACAATGAGCAGTTCTTC
>TRBJ1-1|TRBV5-6|once|-
CASSPLQGSNTEAFF
TGTGCCAGCTCCCCCCTCCAGGGTTCCAACACTGAAGCTTTCTTT
>TRBJ2-7|TRBV11-3|-|TRBD1
CASSSGQFHEQYF
TGTGCCAGCAGCTCGGGACAGTTCCACGAGCAGTACTTC
>TRBJ2-7|TRBV4-1|-|TRBD1
CASSQDLGGRTPPGF
TGCGCCAGCAGCCAAGATTTAGGGGGCCGAACTCCCCCCGGGTTC
>TRBJ2-3|TRBV4-3|-|TRBD2
CASSPGPLAASTDTQYF
TGCGCCAGCAGCCCAGGCCCACTAGCGGCTAGCACAGATACGCAGTATTTT
>TRBJ1-4|TRBV5-4|-|TRBD1
CASSLDRGLELFF
TGTGCCAGCAGCTTAGACAGGGGTCTGGAACTGTTTTTT
>TRBJ2-3|TRBV5-4|-|TRBD2
CASRLGRLASTDTQYF
TGTGCCAGCAGACTGGGTAGACTAGCGAGCACAGATACGCAGTATTTT
>TRBJ1-1|TRBV6-1|once|-
CASSEAGAGVIAEAFF
TGTGCCAGCAGTGAAGCTGGGGCAGGGGTTATCGCTGAAGCTTTCTTT
>TRBJ2-7|TRBV9|-|-
CASSVGLASSYEQYF
TGTGCCAGCAGCGTAGGGCTAGCGAGCTCCTACGAGCAGTACTTC
>TRBJ1-1|TRBV6-1|-|-
CASSEFIGGGLNTEAFF
TGTGCCAGCAGTGAATTTATAGGGGGAGGGTTGAACACTGAAGCTTTCTTT
>TRBJ2-5|TRBV5-5|-|TRBD1
CASSSLTGKGETQYF
TGTGCCAGCAGCTCACTGACAGGGAAGGGGGAGACCCAGTACTTC
>TRBJ1-1|TRBV6-1|-|TRBD1
CASRQGWKKAFF
TGTGCCAGCAGACAGGGGTGGAAGAAAGCTTTCTTT
>TRBJ2-5|TRBV11-2|-|TRBD1
CASSLRGDRGGETQYF
TGTGCCAGCAGCTTAAGAGGGGACAGGGGTGGGGAGACCCAGTACTTC
>TRBJ2-7|TRBV5-1|-|TRBD1
CASSIRQGTYEQYF
TGCGCCAGCAGCATTCGACAGGGAACCTACGAGCAGTACTTC
>TRBJ2-1|TRBV10-1|once|-
CASSESGAEQFF
TGCGCCAGCAGTGAGTCGGGGGCTGAGCAGTTCTTC
>TRBJ1-2|TRBV5-1|few|TRBD1
CASSLTTGGAEGYTF
TGCGCCAGCAGCTTGACGACAGGGGGCGCGGAAGGCTACACCTTC
>TRBJ2-5|TRBV27|-|-
CASSSYDRTEETQYF
TGTGCCAGCAGTTCTTACGACAGGACAGAAGAGACCCAGTACTTC
>TRBJ1-1|TRBV4-2|-|TRBD1
CASSRAAAGGQGTEAFF
TGTGCCAGCAGCCGAGCGGCGGCAGGGGGCCAGGGCACTGAAGCTTTCTTT
>TRBJ2-1|TRBV4-1|-|TRBD2
CASSQVIAGARRNEQFF
TGCGCCAGCAGCCAAGTCATAGCGGGGGCCCGCCGCAATGAGCAGTTCTTC
>TRBJ2-3|TRBV7-7|-|TRBD2
CASSLGLASTDTQYF
TGTGCTAGCAGCTTGGGACTAGCGAGCACAGATACGCAGTATTTT
>TRBJ1-5|TRBV9|-|-
CASSVGPEKYQPQHF
TGTGCCAGCAGCGTAGGCCCGGAGAAATATCAGCCCCAGCATTTT
>TRBJ2-5|TRBV19|once|-
CASSIGHPPGGETQYF
TGTGCCAGTAGTATTGGCCACCCGCCTGGAGGAGAGACCCAGTACTTC
>TRBJ2-3|TRBV19|-|TRBD1
CASSTQGARDTQYF
TGTGCCAGTAGTACACAGGGGGCTAGGGATACGCAGTATTTT